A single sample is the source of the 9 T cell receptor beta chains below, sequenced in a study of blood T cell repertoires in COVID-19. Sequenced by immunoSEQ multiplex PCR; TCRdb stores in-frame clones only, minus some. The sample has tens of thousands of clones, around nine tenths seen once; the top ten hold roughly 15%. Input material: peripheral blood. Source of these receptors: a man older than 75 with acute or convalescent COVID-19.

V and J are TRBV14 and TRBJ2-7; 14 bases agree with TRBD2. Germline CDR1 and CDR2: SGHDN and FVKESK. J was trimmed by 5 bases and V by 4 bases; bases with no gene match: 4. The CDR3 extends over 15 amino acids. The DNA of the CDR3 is TGTGCCAGCAGCCGCCGGACTAGCGGGGGGAACGAGCAGTACTTC. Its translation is CASSRRTSGGNEQYF.

The CDR3 coding sequence is TGTGCCAGCAGTGAAGGAGCGGGGAGGGATGGGACCCAGTACTTC. It encodes CASSEGAGRDGTQYF. V and J are TRBV2 and TRBJ2-5; TRBD2 matches 7 bases. Germline V gene sequence: CDR1 SNHLY, CDR2 FYNNEI. The CDR3 has 15 amino acids. V lost 1 base, J lost 7 bases, and 9 bases stayed unmatched.

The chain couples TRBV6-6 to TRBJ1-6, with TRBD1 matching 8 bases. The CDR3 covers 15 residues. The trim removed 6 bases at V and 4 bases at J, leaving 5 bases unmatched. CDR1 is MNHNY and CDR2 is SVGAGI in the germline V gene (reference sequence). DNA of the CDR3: TGTGCCAGCAGCCCAGACAGGGGTTATAATTCACCCCTCCACTTT. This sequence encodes CASSPDRGYNSPLHF.

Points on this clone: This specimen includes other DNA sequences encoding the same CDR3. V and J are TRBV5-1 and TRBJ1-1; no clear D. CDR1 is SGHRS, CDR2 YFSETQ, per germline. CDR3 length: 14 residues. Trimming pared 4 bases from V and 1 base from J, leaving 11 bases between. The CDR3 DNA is TGCGCCAGCAGCCCGCTGGGAGGGAACACTGAAGCTTTCTTT. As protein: CASSPLGGNTEAFF.

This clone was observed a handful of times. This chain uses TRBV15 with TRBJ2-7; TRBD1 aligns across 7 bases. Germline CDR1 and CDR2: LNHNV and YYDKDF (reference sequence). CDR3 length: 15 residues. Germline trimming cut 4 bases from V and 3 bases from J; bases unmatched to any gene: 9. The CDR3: CATSIRGQGDYEQYF. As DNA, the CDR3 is TGTGCCACCAGCATTAGGGGGCAGGGGGACTACGAGCAGTACTTC.

CDR3: CASSLGAHPDTQYF. The CDR3, as DNA: TGTGCCAGCAGCTTAGGGGCCCATCCCGATACGCAGTATTTT. The J gene is TRBJ2-3, the V gene TRBV11-2; no definite D call. Germline V gene sequence: CDR1 SGHAT, CDR2 FQNNGV. This CDR3 is 14 amino acids long. V was clipped by 1 base and J by 6 bases, with 11 bases between them.

The CDR3, as DNA: TGTGCCAGCAGTTCATCCGGGACAGGGGGCACAGATACGCAGTATTTT. It codes for CASSSSGTGGTDTQYF. The V and J genes are TRBV28 and TRBJ2-3; 10 bases line up with TRBD1. The germline V gene has CDR1 MDHEN and CDR2 SYDVKM. After removal of 4 bases from V and 1 base from J, the junction contained 5 bases not matched to a gene. The CDR3 covers 16 residues.

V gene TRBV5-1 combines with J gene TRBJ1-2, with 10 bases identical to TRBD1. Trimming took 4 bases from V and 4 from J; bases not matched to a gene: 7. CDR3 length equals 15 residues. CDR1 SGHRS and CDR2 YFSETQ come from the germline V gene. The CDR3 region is CASSPDRGRSYGYTF. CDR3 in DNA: TGCGCCAGCAGCCCCGACAGGGGGCGCAGCTATGGCTACACCTTC.

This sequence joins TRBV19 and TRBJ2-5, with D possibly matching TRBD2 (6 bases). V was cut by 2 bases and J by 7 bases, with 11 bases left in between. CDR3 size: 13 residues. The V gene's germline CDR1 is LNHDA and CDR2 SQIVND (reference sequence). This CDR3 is CASSIRVEGTQYF. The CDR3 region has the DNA TGTGCCAGTAGTATAAGGGTGGAGGGGACCCAGTACTTC.